Sequencing of this T cell receptor beta chain was carried out in a study of blood T cells in healthy people across ages. General study findings and limits: The percentage of naive T cells correlated strongly with TCR beta diversity. TCR beta diversity, measured per million T cells, fell in a roughly linear way with age. PBMC samples, being unsorted, prevented any conclusive comparison of naive and antigen-experienced cells.

With a J-beta primer mix and a sample-barcoded 5' primer, a second PCR ran about 7 to 12 cycles. Every single cDNA molecule received a tag from a template-switch adaptor with 12 random nucleotides. TCRdb fed the 5' RACE reads into MiXCR, producing one record per CDR3 protein. The sample consists of some 780,000 distinct CDR3 sequences, more than 55% of them appearing once. For this clonotype: Its antigen is still unknown.

The CDR3 totals 14 residues. Per germline, CDR1 SGDLS and CDR2 YYNGEE. V was clipped by 0 bases and J by 4 bases, with 10 bases between them. This sequence joins TRBV9 and TRBJ1-1, with TRBD1 as a possible D gene (6 bases). The receptor was derived from a man aged 40-55 years in good health. The sample comprised blood. CDR3 sequence (DNA): TGTGCCAGCAGCGTAGGGGCGGGGGCCACTGAAGCTTTCTTT. Its translation is CASSVGAGATEAFF.